The 11 T cell receptor beta chains below were found in one sample sequenced in a study of metastatic and nonmetastatic thyroid tumors. TCRdb re-called the PCR reads through MiXCR. The repertoire holds over 11,000 clones, with around 30% as singletons. Nobody among the patients had been given any treatment before thyroid surgery. Sequenced input: tumor tissue. Receptor source: a female donor with papillary thyroid cancer or a benign thyroid nodule (not recorded which). Some clones in this sample may be carry-over from other donors' samples.

This chain links TRBV6-2 or TRBV6-3 with TRBJ2-7; D might be TRBD1 (6 bases). This CDR3 has 15 residues. The V gene lost 3 bases and the J gene lost 2 bases, with 14 bases spanning the gap. CDR1 is MNHEY and CDR2 is SVGEGT in the germline V gene. Here the CDR3 reads CASSYLPGDTYEQYF. The CDR3 coding sequence is TGTGCCAGCAGTTATCTTCCAGGGGATACCTACGAGCAGTACTTC.

The chain employs TRBV12-3 or TRBV12-4 and TRBJ2-7; the D gene is possibly TRBD2 (6 bases). V dropped 5 bases and J dropped 1 base, with 12 bases sitting between them. The CDR3 spans 14 residues. The DNA for the CDR3 is TGTGCCAGCAGTCGTGGGACTGATTCCTACGAGCAGTACTTC. Protein sequence: CASSRGTDSYEQYF.

This clone came up many times. The rearrangement joins TRBV28 to TRBJ2-6; no firm D call. The V end lost 2 bases, the J end lost 0 bases, and 5 bases lay between the germline ends. This CDR3 spans 15 amino acids. CDR1 and CDR2 from the germline V gene are MDHEN and SYDVKM. CDR3 coding DNA: TGTGCCAGCAGTTTAATAGACTCTGGGGCCAACGTCCTGACTTTC. This gives the protein CASSLIDSGANVLTF.

This clone turned up a few times. V gene TRBV15 combines with J gene TRBJ2-7; D unresolved. V was shortened by 1 base and J by 4 bases, with 5 bases between the two germline ends. CDR1 LNHNV and CDR2 YYDKDF come from the germline V gene (reference sequence). The CDR3 length is 12 residues. CDR3 residues: CATSRVGYEQYF. The CDR3 bases are TGTGCCACCAGCAGAGTGGGGTACGAGCAGTACTTC.

This clone is medium-sized within its sample. The chain employs TRBV11-3 and TRBJ2-7, with a tentative D call TRBD1 (5 bases). Per germline, CDR1 SGHNT and CDR2 YENEEA. The CDR3 sequence is 18 residues long. V shed 1 base and J shed 7 bases, with 26 bases lying between them. CDR3: CASSLVGQGSLPGGEQYF. DNA for the CDR3: TGTGCCAGCAGCTTAGTCGGGCAGGGTTCCCTCCCTGGTGGTGAGCAGTACTTC.

The genes are TRBV30 and TRBJ1-2; D might be TRBD1 (5 bases). Germline V gene sequence: CDR1 GTSNPN, CDR2 SVGIG (reference sequence). V lost 3 bases and J 4 bases, leaving 15 bases between the germline ends. The CDR3 has 14 amino acids. CDR3 sequence: CAWRTLEGFYGYTF. CDR3 bases: TGTGCCTGGAGGACACTGGAGGGGTTCTATGGCTACACCTTC.

The chain is built from TRBV3-1 and TRBJ2-5, with TRBD2 matching 9 bases. After removal of 3 bases from V and 4 bases from J, the junction contained 12 bases not matched to a gene. The CDR3 spans 17 residues. Germline CDR1 LGHDT, CDR2 YNNKEL (reference sequence). CDR3 sequence: CASSHPRRGSGRETQYF. CDR3 bases: TGTGCCAGCAGCCACCCCCGGCGAGGTAGCGGGAGAGAGACCCAGTACTTC.

The CDR3 DNA reads as TGCAGTGCTAAAACGTACAATGAGCAGTTCTTC. It is translated as CSAKTYNEQFF. The rearrangement joins TRBV20-1 to TRBJ2-1; D call uncertain. CDR3 length: 11 residues. V gave up 4 bases and J gave up 4 bases, with 5 bases separating them. From germline, CDR1 is DFQATT and CDR2 SNEGSKA (reference sequence).

Sample share makes this clone medium-sized (0.01 to 0.1%). V and J are TRBV11-3 and TRBJ2-2; D gene ambiguous. The CDR3 has 14 amino acids. Trimming stripped 0 bases from V and 1 base from J, with 3 bases between. The V gene's germline CDR1 is SGHNT and CDR2 YENEEA. For the CDR3, the DNA is TGTGCCAGCAGCTTAGAAGTGAACACCGGGGAGCTGTTTTTT. It codes for CASSLEVNTGELFF.

This clone was seen many times. This sequence joins TRBV7-2 and TRBJ2-5; D remains ambiguous. The CDR3 sequence is 13 residues long. Looked up from germline, CDR1 is SGHTA and CDR2 is FQGNSA. V was pared by 4 bases and J by 1 base, with 7 bases between. CDR3 sequence: CASSSMAQETQYF. The CDR3 DNA sequence: TGTGCCAGCAGCTCTATGGCCCAAGAGACCCAGTACTTC.

This clone turned up a few times. This chain uses TRBV12-3 or TRBV12-4 with TRBJ2-7; 9 bases fit TRBD2. V lost 3 bases to trimming and J lost 0 bases; unmatched junction nucleotides: 9. This CDR3 region has 17 residues. CDR3 DNA: TGTGCCAGCAGTTTTAGTCGCGGGAGGGTTCCCTCCTACGAGCAGTACTTC. Amino acid sequence: CASSFSRGRVPSYEQYF.